These 10 T cell receptor beta chains share one sample of origin, sequenced in a study of T-cell memory formation after mild COVID-19. Using its own MiXCR run on the 5' RACE reads, TCRdb lists one record per CDR3 protein. The profile shows roughly 380,000 distinct CDR3 sequences, around 30% of them singletons. Sequencing input: PBMCs or a T cell subset sorted from them (not recorded which). These TCRs come from an adult woman who had mild COVID-19 (a few samples of this study predate the infection). Cell type and time point are not known.

This clonotype has only a few counts. V and J are TRBV12-3 or TRBV12-4 and TRBJ1-3; D not certain. The V gene lost 3 bases and the J gene lost 0 bases, with 9 bases spanning the gap. CDR3 size: 15 residues. CDR3: CASSLGSFSGNTIYF. The DNA for the CDR3 is TGTGCCAGCAGTTTGGGCTCTTTCTCTGGAAACACCATATATTTT.

In its sample, this clonotype was seen a few times. CDR3 protein: CASSLIRGRTGELFF. The CDR3 DNA reads TGTGCCAGCAGCTTAATCAGGGGGCGTACCGGGGAGCTGTTTTTT. The chain joins TRBV11-2 to TRBJ2-2, with 8 bases aligning to TRBD1. Germline values: CDR1 SGHAT, CDR2 FQNNGV. This CDR3 is built from 15 residues. Germline trimming cut 2 bases from V and 5 bases from J; bases unmatched to any gene: 4.

Only a few counts were recorded for this clonotype. The chain couples TRBV7-9 to TRBJ1-4; weak D call: TRBD1 (5 bases). Germline values: CDR1 SEHNR, CDR2 FQNEAQ (reference sequence). This CDR3 has 15 amino acids. V was clipped by 4 bases and J by 7 bases, with 16 bases between them. In DNA form, the CDR3 reads TGTGCCAGCAGCTACGCAGGAGGGGTTGGTGAAAAACTGTTTTTT. Residues: CASSYAGGVGEKLFF.

This clonotype showed up just a few times. The rearrangement joins TRBV5-1 to TRBJ2-3; D is perhaps TRBD2 (6 bases). Germline V CDR1 and CDR2: SGHRS, YFSETQ. The V end was cut by 3 bases, the J end by 0 bases, with 14 bases between. This CDR3 is built from 16 residues. CDR3 loop: CASSSLPGTSTDTQYF. CDR3 bases: TGCGCCAGCAGCTCCCTCCCGGGGACTAGCACAGATACGCAGTATTTT. Complete variable domain (other parts from reference TRBV5-1 and TRBJ2-3): KAGVTQTPRYLIKTRGQQVTLSCSPISGHRSVSWYQQTPGQGLQFLFEYFSETQRNKGNFPGRFSGRQFSNSRSEMNVSTLELGDSALYLCASSSLPGTSTDTQYFGPGTRLTVL.

This clonotype came up many times. J is TRBJ1-1 and V is TRBV20-1; tentatively, D is TRBD1 (6 bases). The CDR3 length is 12 residues. V shed 1 base and J shed 10 bases, with 13 bases lying between them. The germline V gene has CDR1 DFQATT and CDR2 SNEGSKA (reference sequence). The CDR3 DNA reads TGCAGTGCTAGAGGGTTGGGGGCAAGAGCTTTCTTT. Translating gives CSARGLGARAFF.

The chain employs TRBV6-6 and TRBJ1-6, with D possibly being TRBD1 (5 bases). V gave up 5 bases and J gave up 8 bases, with 16 bases separating them. Germline V CDR1 and CDR2: MNHNY, SVGAGI (reference sequence). This CDR3 contains 15 residues. The CDR3 is CASSPSGLGHSPLHF. The DNA for the CDR3 is TGTGCCAGCAGTCCCTCAGGTCTGGGGCATTCACCCCTCCACTTT.

This clonotype has at least ten counts. V usage is TRBV7-9 and J usage is TRBJ1-2, with 9 bases identical to TRBD1. Germline lookup yields CDR1 SEHNR and CDR2 FQNEAQ (reference sequence). J lost 6 bases, V lost 5 bases, and 10 bases had no gene match. There are 15 residues in the CDR3. CDR3 protein: CASSNHWTGEDGYTF. The CDR3, as DNA: TGTGCCAGCAGCAATCACTGGACAGGGGAGGATGGCTACACCTTC.

The rearrangement joins TRBV9 to TRBJ2-3, with D tentatively TRBD1 or TRBD2 (5 bases each). Germline CDR1 reads SGDLS; CDR2 reads YYNGEE. Trimming removed 0 bases at V and 5 bases at J, with 13 bases between. The CDR3 is made up of 15 amino acids. The CDR3 here is CASSVAGLGEDTQYF. The CDR3 nucleotides read TGTGCCAGCAGCGTAGCGGGGTTAGGGGAAGATACGCAGTATTTT. The whole variable domain, remainder taken from reference TRBV9 and TRBJ2-3, is DSGVTQTPKHLITATGQRVTLRCSPRSGDLSVYWYQQSLDQGLQFLIQYYNGEERAKGNILERFSAQQFPDLHSELNLSSLELGDSALYFCASSVAGLGEDTQYFGPGTRLTVL.

The chain joins TRBV3-1 to TRBJ2-6, with 7 nucleotides matching TRBD2. Germline assignment: CDR1 LGHDT and CDR2 YNNKEL (reference sequence). The CDR3 extends over 17 amino acids. V lost 1 base, J lost 2 bases, and 5 bases stayed unmatched. The CDR3 sequence is CASSQVWGGAGANVLTF. CDR3 bases: TGTGCCAGCAGCCAAGTTTGGGGAGGGGCTGGGGCCAACGTCCTGACTTTC.

This rearrangement joins TRBV6-1 to TRBJ2-1, with D perhaps TRBD2 (7 bases). V gave up 6 bases and J gave up 4 bases, with 13 bases separating them. The CDR3 totals 14 residues. Germline assignment: CDR1 MNHNS and CDR2 SASEGT. The CDR3 region is CASSGGLNYNEQFF. CDR3 coding DNA: TGTGCCAGCAGCGGGGGGCTCAATTACAATGAGCAGTTCTTC.